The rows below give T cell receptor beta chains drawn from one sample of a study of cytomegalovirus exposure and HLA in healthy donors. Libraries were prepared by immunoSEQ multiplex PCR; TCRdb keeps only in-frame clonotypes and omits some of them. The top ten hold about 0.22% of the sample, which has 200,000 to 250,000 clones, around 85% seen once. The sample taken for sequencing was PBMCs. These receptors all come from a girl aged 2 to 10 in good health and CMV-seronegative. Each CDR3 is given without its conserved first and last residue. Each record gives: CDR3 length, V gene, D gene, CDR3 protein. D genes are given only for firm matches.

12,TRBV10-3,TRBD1,AISEDRAGNTIY
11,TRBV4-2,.,ASSQEPQQPQH
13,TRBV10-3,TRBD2,AISDRTSGGDEQF
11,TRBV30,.,AWTSVGTDTQY
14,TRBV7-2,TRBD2,ASSLSAGGPYYEQY
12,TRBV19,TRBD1,ASSGTGDFYEQY
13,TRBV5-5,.,ASSLDRGSYYEQY
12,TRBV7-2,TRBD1,ASSLSRLTGEQF
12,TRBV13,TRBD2,ASSLGLAGAEQY
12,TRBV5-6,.,ASRSGTPNSPLH
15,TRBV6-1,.,ASSEGFGRGVGEKLF
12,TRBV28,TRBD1,ASRTGFEPYEQY
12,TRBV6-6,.,ASSTDSGELEAF
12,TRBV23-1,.,ASSGKTGSDTQY
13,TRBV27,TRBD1,ASSFTTGSDSPLH
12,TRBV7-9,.,ASSAPVAPGELF
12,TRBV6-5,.,ASSWSGAYNEQF
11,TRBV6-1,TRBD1,ALRGQTSYEQY
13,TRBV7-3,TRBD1,ASSSQGAGRTEAF
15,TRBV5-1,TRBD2,ASSLGGTSGLYNEQF
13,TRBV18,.,ASLRGARGPYGYT
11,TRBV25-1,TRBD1,ASTRTGNTEAF
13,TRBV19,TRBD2,ASSSTSRDTGELF
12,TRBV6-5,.,ASSYRGTNQPQH
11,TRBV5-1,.,ASSPSVLFEAF
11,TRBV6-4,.,ASSDGRATEAF
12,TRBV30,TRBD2,AWSMSGTLHEQF
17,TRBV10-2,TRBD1,ASSDRGQGFWMGTDTQY
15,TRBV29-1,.,SVEVRVYGGANYGYT
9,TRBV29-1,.,SVEAGDGYT
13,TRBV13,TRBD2,ASSLGLGGTNEQF
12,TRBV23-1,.,ASSPRQREETQY
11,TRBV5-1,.,ASSPGLSNEQF
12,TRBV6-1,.,ASSEPDYRYGYT
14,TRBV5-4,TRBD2,ASSGTSGGTTDTQY
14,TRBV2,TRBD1,ASKETGGPLNTEAF
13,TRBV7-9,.,ASSLPGSRYNEQF